This T cell receptor beta chain came from a study of spatial heterogeneity in lung cancer. Study-level results: Counts of expanded intratumoral alpha and beta TCRs tracked tumor mutation counts.

TCRdb fed the 5' RACE reads into MiXCR, producing one record per CDR3 protein. Of 6,500 to 9,000 distinct CDR3 sequences listed, 18% were seen once; the top ten hold approximately 12%. Indicated time point: sample taken at primary tumor resection. This clonotype has a handful of counts. Its cognate antigen is unknown. V lost 8 bases and J 3 bases, leaving 8 bases between the germline ends. This CDR3 is 12 amino acids long. Germline assignment: CDR1 MNHEY and CDR2 SVGEGT. The sample was lung tumor tissue, taken at surgery. This sequence joins TRBV6-2 or TRBV6-3 and TRBJ2-1; the D gene is possibly TRBD2 (5 bases). This TCR was recovered from a female donor with early-stage non-small cell lung cancer. The CDR3 nucleotides read TGTGCCAGCGGGGAGAGCTACAATGAGCAGTTCTTC. It yields the protein CASGESYNEQFF.